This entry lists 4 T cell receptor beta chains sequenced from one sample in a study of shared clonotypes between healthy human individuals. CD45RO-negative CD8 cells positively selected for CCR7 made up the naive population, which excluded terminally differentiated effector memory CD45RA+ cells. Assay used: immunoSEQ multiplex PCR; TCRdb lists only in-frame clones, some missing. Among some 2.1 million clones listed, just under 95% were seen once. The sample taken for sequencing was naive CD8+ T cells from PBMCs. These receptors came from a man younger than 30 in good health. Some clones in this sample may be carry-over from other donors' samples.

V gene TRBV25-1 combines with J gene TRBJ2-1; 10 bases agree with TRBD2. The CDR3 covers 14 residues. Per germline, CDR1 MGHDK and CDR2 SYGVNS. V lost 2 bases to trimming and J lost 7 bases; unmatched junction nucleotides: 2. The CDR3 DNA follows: TGTGCCAGCAGTGAACCACTAGCGGGGAATGAGCAGTTCTTC. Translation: CASSEPLAGNEQFF.

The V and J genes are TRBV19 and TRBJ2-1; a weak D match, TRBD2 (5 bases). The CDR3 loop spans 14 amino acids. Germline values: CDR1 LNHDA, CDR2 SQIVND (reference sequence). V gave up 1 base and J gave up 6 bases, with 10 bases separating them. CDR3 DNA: TGTGCCAGTAGTATAGGTACTAGTCTCAATGAGCAGTTCTTC. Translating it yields CASSIGTSLNEQFF.

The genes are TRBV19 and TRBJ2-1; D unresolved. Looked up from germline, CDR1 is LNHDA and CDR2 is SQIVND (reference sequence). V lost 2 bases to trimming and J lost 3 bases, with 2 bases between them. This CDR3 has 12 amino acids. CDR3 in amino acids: CASSINYNEQFF. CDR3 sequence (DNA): TGTGCCAGTAGTATAAACTACAATGAGCAGTTCTTC.

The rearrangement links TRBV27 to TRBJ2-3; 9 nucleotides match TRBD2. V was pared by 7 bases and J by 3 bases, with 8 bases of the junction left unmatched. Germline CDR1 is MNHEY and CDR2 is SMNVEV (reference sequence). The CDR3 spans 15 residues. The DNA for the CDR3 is TGTGCCAGCACCGGCCAGCGGGAGGTTACAGATACGCAGTATTTT. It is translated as CASTGQREVTDTQYF.